The 6 T cell receptor beta chains below were found in one sample sequenced in a study of T cell repertoires in cytomegalovirus infection. TCRdb redid the calling of the reads with MiXCR, one entry per CDR3 protein. The sample contains roughly 180,000 distinct CDR3 sequences, about 20% of which appear only once. These receptors have no known antigen. The sample was CD8+ T cells from cultured PBMCs, taken from culture after CMV antigen stimulation. Receptor source: a human donor in good health (CMV status not recorded). Some clones in this sample may be carry-over from other donors' samples.

This clonotype has just a few counts. This rearrangement joins TRBV7-9 to TRBJ1-4, with 12 bases fitting TRBD1. CDR1 SEHNR and CDR2 FQNEAQ come from the germline V gene (reference sequence). This CDR3 has 17 residues. The J segment lost 2 bases and the V segment lost 3 bases, leaving 4 bases of the junction unmatched. CDR3 DNA: TGTGCCAGCAGCTTTGGGACAGGGGGCCTCACTAATGAAAAACTGTTTTTT. It is translated as CASSFGTGGLTNEKLFF.

This clonotype has only a few counts. The V call is TRBV7-2, the J call TRBJ1-6, with 7 bases fitting TRBD1. The ends lost 2 bases at V and 10 bases at J; junction bases unmatched: 8. Germline V gene lookup returns CDR1 SGHTA and CDR2 FQGNSA. The CDR3 spans 15 residues. In DNA, the CDR3 is TGTGCCAGCAGCTTAAACAGGGGCATAGAATCACCCCTCCACTTT. It yields the protein CASSLNRGIESPLHF.

This clonotype occurred a few times. The rearrangement links TRBV7-9 to TRBJ2-7; 7 positions agree with TRBD1. With V trimmed by 4 bases and J by 2 bases, 11 bases remained unmatched. Germline V CDR1 and CDR2: SEHNR, FQNEAQ (reference sequence). The CDR3 loop spans 16 amino acids. The CDR3 reads CASSSPPGQDTYEQYF. The CDR3 coding sequence is TGTGCCAGCAGCTCACCCCCAGGACAGGATACCTACGAGCAGTACTTC.

This rearrangement joins TRBV6-2 or TRBV6-3 to TRBJ1-2; D is uncertain. The V and J ends lost 7 bases and 6 bases respectively, with 21 bases between them. The CDR3 has 15 amino acids. In germline, CDR1 is MNHEY, CDR2 SVGEGT. The CDR3 DNA reads TGTGCCAGCACCCACGGCGCCCTTCTGGCTGATGGCTACACCTTC. Encoded protein: CASTHGALLADGYTF.

About this clonotype itself: One end of the junction is discordant with germline, which a read error may explain. The gene calls are TRBV12-3 or TRBV12-4 and TRBJ2-2, with 10 positions matching TRBD1. This CDR3 has 14 amino acids. The CDR3 is CASSPTGGPGELLF. CDR3 in DNA: TGTGCCAGCAGCCCGACAGGGGGCCCCGGGGAGCTGCTTTTT.

This clonotype was seen a few times. Here the CDR3 reads CATESVTGWLEETQYF. The CDR3 DNA reads as TGTGCCACCGAATCTGTGACAGGATGGTTGGAGGAGACCCAGTACTTC. The V call is TRBV6-2 or TRBV6-3, the J call TRBJ2-5, with a weak D call TRBD1 (6 bases). The CDR3 runs 16 residues. Germline V lookup: CDR1 MNHEY, CDR2 SVGEGT. V shed 10 bases and J shed 5 bases, with 26 bases lying between them.